Described below is a single T cell receptor beta chain sequence and its context. The sample belongs to a study of blood T cell repertoires in COVID-19. Method: immunoSEQ multiplex PCR; TCRdb's copy keeps in-frame clones and lacks some. The sample lists around 250,000 clones, just under 90% seen once, with 0.85% to 0.95% in the top ten. The V and J ends lost 1 base and 1 base respectively, with 7 bases between them. The CDR3 spans 14 residues. Germline V gene lookup returns CDR1 SGHRS and CDR2 YFSETQ. This TCR was sampled from a man in his fifties who had been exposed to COVID-19. The specimen was PBMCs or T cells enriched from blood (not recorded which). V is TRBV5-1 and J is TRBJ2-3; D is unresolved. Here the CDR3 reads CASSLTTGTDTQYF. DNA for the CDR3: TGCGCCAGCAGCTTGACAACAGGCACAGATACGCAGTATTTT.